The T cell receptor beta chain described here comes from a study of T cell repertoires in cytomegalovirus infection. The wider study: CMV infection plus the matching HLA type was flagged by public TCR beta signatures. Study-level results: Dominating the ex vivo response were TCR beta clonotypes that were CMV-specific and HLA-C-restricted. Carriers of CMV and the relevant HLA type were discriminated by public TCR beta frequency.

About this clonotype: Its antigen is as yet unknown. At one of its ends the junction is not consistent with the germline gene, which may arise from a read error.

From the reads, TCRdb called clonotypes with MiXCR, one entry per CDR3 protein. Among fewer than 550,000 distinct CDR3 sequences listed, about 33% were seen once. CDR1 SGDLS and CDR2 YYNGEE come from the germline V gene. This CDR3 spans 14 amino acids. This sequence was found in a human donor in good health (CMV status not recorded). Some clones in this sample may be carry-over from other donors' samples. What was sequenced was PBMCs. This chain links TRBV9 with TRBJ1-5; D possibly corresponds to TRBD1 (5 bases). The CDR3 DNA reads TGTGCCAGCAGCGTAGGTGACAGCAATCAGCCCCAGCAGTTT. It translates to CASSVGDSNQPQQF.